These 4 T cell receptor beta chains were all obtained from the same sample, sequenced in a study of T cells in tumors after PD-1 blockade. The assay was immunoSEQ multiplex PCR, and TCRdb's table has in-frame clones only and misses some. The data show approximately 47,000 clones, 65% to 85% seen once. The material was PBMCs, obtained before anti-PD-1 treatment. The receptors stem from a human donor with basal cell carcinoma.

The chain carries TRBV12-3 or TRBV12-4 and TRBJ1-5; D is unresolved. The V end was cut by 3 bases, the J end by 9 bases, with 12 bases between. This CDR3 region has 13 residues. The CDR3 DNA is TGTGCCAGCAGTTTGGAAGCCGACATGCCCCAGCATTTT. This sequence encodes CASSLEADMPQHF.

The chain combines TRBV5-6 with TRBJ2-4; D may be TRBD1 (6 bases). Trimming left V 5 bases short and J 1 base short, with 16 bases between. This CDR3 has 16 residues. Germline-derived CDR1 and CDR2 are SGHDT and YYEEEE. The CDR3 coding sequence is TGTGCCAGCAGGATCTGGGGGCCGGGGGCCAAAAACATTCAGTACTTC. It yields the protein CASRIWGPGAKNIQYF.

The chain links TRBV10-3 to TRBJ2-7; 11 bases line up with TRBD1. The CDR3 is 14 amino acids. Germline loops: CDR1 ENHRY, CDR2 SYGVKD. V gave up 7 bases and J gave up 9 bases; unmatched junction bases: 11. DNA for the CDR3: TGTGCCATCACCCCGGGACAGGGGGAGGGCGGGCAGTACTTC. It translates to CAITPGQGEGGQYF.

V gene TRBV9 combines with J gene TRBJ2-1, with a possible D match to TRBD2 (6 bases). The CDR3 covers 16 residues. V gave up 4 bases and J gave up 4 bases, with 18 bases separating them. Per the germline V gene, CDR1 is SGDLS and CDR2 is YYNGEE. The CDR3 nucleotides are TGTGCCAGCAGCATGGGGGGTTCCGGGCCTTACAATGAGCAGTTCTTC. Translated, it gives CASSMGGSGPYNEQFF.